What follows are 9 T cell receptor beta chains derived from one specimen sequenced in a study of cytomegalovirus exposure and HLA in healthy donors. This PCR relied on a set of 60 Vbeta primers and 13 Jbeta primers. This table comes from immunoSEQ multiplex PCR, and its TCRdb copy is limited to in-frame clones, with some not included. Counted here are 150,000 to 200,000 clones, roughly two thirds occurring once; the ten biggest clones make up roughly 4%. Material for sequencing was PBMCs. These receptors all stem from a woman aged 18-35 years in good health and CMV-seropositive.

The chain links TRBV6-5 to TRBJ1-2; D possibly corresponds to TRBD1 (5 bases). Germline values: CDR1 MNHEY, CDR2 SVGAGI. V was trimmed by 0 bases and J by 8 bases, leaving 16 bases between them. This CDR3 has 15 amino acids. In DNA form, the CDR3 reads TGTGCCAGCAGTTACTCGATACAGGTCCGCCGGGGCTACACCTTC. This translates into CASSYSIQVRRGYTF.

V gene TRBV30 combines with J gene TRBJ2-1; D might be TRBD2 (5 bases). The CDR3 totals 13 residues. The germline V and J ends were trimmed by 2 bases and 9 bases, with 14 bases remaining between them. Germline CDR1 GTSNPN, CDR2 SVGIG (reference sequence). The CDR3 spells CAWSKEVRGEQFF. CDR3 bases: TGTGCCTGGAGTAAGGAAGTCCGGGGTGAGCAGTTCTTC.

This clone was picked up a small number of times. Other DNA sequences of this sample code for an identical CDR3. This chain uses TRBV19 with TRBJ1-1; no clear D. This CDR3 region has 14 residues. Trimming stripped 1 base from V and 0 bases from J, with 6 bases between. Germline V gives CDR1 LNHDA, CDR2 SQIVND (reference sequence). CDR3 region: CASSIGEVNTEAFF. DNA of the CDR3: TGTGCCAGTAGTATAGGTGAGGTGAACACTGAAGCTTTCTTT.

This clone was seen a few times. The V gene is TRBV19, the J gene TRBJ1-4; TRBD1 is a possible D gene (5 bases). The CDR3 has 13 amino acids. The V gene lost 6 bases and the J gene lost 5 bases, with 10 bases spanning the gap. Germline assignment: CDR1 LNHDA and CDR2 SQIVND (reference sequence). The CDR3 region is CASRRQLNEKLFF. CDR3 in DNA: TGTGCCAGTAGACGACAGTTGAATGAAAAACTGTTTTTT.

The rearrangement links TRBV4-1 to TRBJ2-1; the match to TRBD2 covers 12 bases. J was trimmed by 2 bases and V by 6 bases; bases with no gene match: 5. This CDR3 contains 16 residues. In germline, CDR1 is MGHRA, CDR2 YSYEKL. DNA for the CDR3: TGCGCCAGCAGTACTAGCGGGGGGCCCGCCTACAATGAGCAGTTCTTC. It codes for CASSTSGGPAYNEQFF.

The gene calls are TRBV7-9 and TRBJ2-7; 7 bases map to TRBD1. Germline V CDR1 and CDR2: SEHNR, FQNEAQ (reference sequence). The CDR3 spans 15 residues. The V and J ends lost 5 bases and 1 base, in that order; junction bases with no gene match: 8. The CDR3 sequence: CASSPEAQGSYEQYF. For the CDR3, the DNA is TGTGCCAGCAGCCCAGAAGCACAGGGGTCCTACGAGCAGTACTTC.

The V call is TRBV9, the J call TRBJ1-6, with D perhaps TRBD1 (6 bases). Germline V lookup: CDR1 SGDLS, CDR2 YYNGEE. This CDR3 region has 17 residues. The V end lost 4 bases, the J end lost 0 bases, and 14 bases lay between the germline ends. CDR3 bases: TGTGCCAGCAGCAGGGACACCTACAGCTCCTATAATTCACCCCTCCACTTT. This encodes CASSRDTYSSYNSPLHF.

V gene TRBV30 combines with J gene TRBJ1-2; D perhaps matches TRBD1 (6 bases). Between the trimmed V and J ends, which lost 2 bases and 0 bases, there was a span of 25 bases. CDR1 GTSNPN and CDR2 SVGIG come from the germline V gene (reference sequence). The CDR3 is 19 residues long. In DNA form, the CDR3 reads TGTGCCTGGAGTTGGGGAGAGACTGTGCAAGGGGGATCTAACTATGGCTACACCTTC. Protein: CAWSWGETVQGGSNYGYTF.

The V and J genes are TRBV7-2 and TRBJ2-7, with D perhaps TRBD1 (6 bases). The length of the CDR3 is 15 residues. V dropped 0 bases and J dropped 2 bases, with 11 bases sitting between them. In germline, CDR1 is SGHTA, CDR2 FQGNSA. The CDR3 loop reads CASSLATGSAYEQYF. In DNA form, the CDR3 reads TGTGCCAGCAGCTTAGCCACAGGGAGTGCCTACGAGCAGTACTTC.